This section outlines one T cell receptor beta chain sequence together with its context. The PCR employed 60 Vbeta primers together with 13 Jbeta primers. Some clones are missing from TCRdb's copy, which holds only in-frame ones; the method was immunoSEQ multiplex PCR. The top ten clones hold 9% to 14% of a sample with around 64,000 clones, 85% to 90% of them seen once. The data are from a study of cytomegalovirus exposure and HLA in healthy donors. Trimming left V 4 bases short and J 0 bases short, with 13 bases between. There are 15 residues in the CDR3. The germline gives CDR1 ENHRY, CDR2 SYGVKD. The chain has TRBV10-3 and TRBJ2-7; a possible D gene is TRBD2 (5 bases). The TCR originated in a woman younger than 45 in good health and CMV-seropositive. Sequences were obtained from PBMCs. Written as DNA, the CDR3 is TGTGCCATCAGTGGATCTGCCGGGGTCTCCTACGAGCAGTACTTC. The encoded protein is CAISGSAGVSYEQYF.